Given below is one T cell receptor beta chain in context. Its cognate antigen has yet to be identified. There are no base qualities to consult, and no much larger clone falls within one base. The data were obtained in a study of shared clonotypes between healthy human individuals (dated by TCRdb to 2019 to 2021). Context from the whole study: A couple of women and a few men aged 18 to 49 years were included in the cohort. Per donor, three plates each were used for CD4 naive and CD4 memory, two for CD8 naive, and one for CD8 memory. Between about 0.85 and 9.5 billion PBMCs per donor were obtained by leukapheresis. Different laboratories and diverse techniques were used to prepare libraries and sequence TCR repertoires, to increase sequencing depth and limit assay-specific biases. To estimate repertoire size and how much clonotype sharing occurs between individuals, the study deeply sequenced the blood TCR repertoires of several healthy adults. The research as a whole found: The genetic and exposure-history diversity represented was limited by the small number of donors. Clonotypes shared by all four sorted-subset donors showed higher generation probabilities than non-shared clonotypes. Sampling was limited to blood, and TCR repertoires in tissue likely differ from TCR repertoires in blood. When several donors were compared, the shared fraction of clonotypes was 5% to 6.5% for naive CD4, around 4% for naive CD8, 2.3% for memory CD4, and 0.4% for memory CD8. Even with the large sequencing depth, rarefaction of the sorted-subset datasets indicated that sequencing was incomplete. Based on pairwise subsampling, the degree of clonotype sharing among donors was expected to be affected by sequencing depth. Naive subsets generally had larger estimated clonotype richness than memory subsets.

Deletion took 0 bases off V and 8 bases off J, with a span of 7 bases between the germline ends. The CDR3 runs 13 residues from the cysteine to the phenylalanine. CDR3 DNA only is kept here, 39 bases in frame from base 1. Based on the germline V gene, the CDR1 and CDR2 sequences are MGHRA and YSYEKL. CD8 naive samples were CD45RO-negative cells positively selected for CCR7, giving a CD45RA+CCR7+ population that excluded TemRA cells. The donors were healthy, HIV-negative adults with no recently reported acute infections or vaccinations. All donors were Caucasian adults living in Nashville, Tennessee, USA. Blood was collected by leukapheresis, and PBMCs were isolated by Ficoll-Histopaque density gradient centrifugation and then cryopreserved in liquid nitrogen vapor phase. Analytical flow cytometry was used to check the purity and quantity of each magnetically sorted T cell population. Genomic DNA was isolated from each sorted fraction and quantified by UV absorbance on a Nanodrop 2000c.

TCR CDR3 regions were amplified from genomic DNA by multiplex PCR using the deep immunoSEQ assay. Extracted genomic DNA from each cell subset was spread evenly across all wells of several immunoSEQ 96-well plates, with each plate serving as a replicate. For sorted subsets, each replicate PCR was loaded with around 200 ng genomic DNA, equivalent to about 33,000 T cell genomes. Purified libraries were quantified with a Qubit 3.0 fluorometer, sized on a Bioanalyzer 2100, and re-quantified with the KAPA Library Quantification kit. Each immunoSEQ 96-well plate was sequenced on its own single-read 150-cycle Illumina NextSeq 550 flow cell. As for the authors' bioinformatics: Because the immunoSEQ output included only junctional sequences and no quality scores, the filtering could not be the same as the filtering used for full-length reads. Sequences were annotated with PyIR, a Python wrapper for IgBLAST v1.9, using IMGT germline references to assign V/J genes and CDR3. Reads were filtered out if the reads had weak V/J assignments (E-value above 1e-6), no CDR3, stop codons, out-of-frame junctions, or ambiguous translated residues. A V3J clonotype was defined by an identical inferred V gene, J gene, and CDR3 amino acid sequence. Percentage overlap between repertoires was computed as shared unique clonotypes divided by the size of the smaller repertoire. Richness of each repertoire was evaluated using RTK rarefaction, the Chao1 estimator, and Recon v2.1 estimates of unobserved clonotypes. Generation probabilities were computed with OLGA for all TCRbeta clonotypes obtained by the gDNA method from several donors. TCRdb mirrors the immuneACCESS table, restricted to in-frame sequences. Some clones are absent from its copies; in checked studies, under half trace to an unresolved V gene, and the reason for the others is unknown. That table supplies the V and J calls and clone size; D and trimming were determined from the DNA. The sample data list about 2 million clones, and roughly 95% of these were observed just once. The ten largest clones add up to 0.85% to 1.2% of the sample.

This receptor was taken from a man younger than 35 in good health. Specimen: naive CD8+ T cells sorted from blood. In the paper's terms, the cell subset or site label means: CD45RA+CCR7+. The chain couples TRBV4-1 to TRBJ1-4; no D gene can be assigned with confidence. The sequenced DNA is TGCGCCAGCAGCCAAGATCTACGCGAAAAACTGTTTTTT. The encoded protein is CASSQDLREKLFF.